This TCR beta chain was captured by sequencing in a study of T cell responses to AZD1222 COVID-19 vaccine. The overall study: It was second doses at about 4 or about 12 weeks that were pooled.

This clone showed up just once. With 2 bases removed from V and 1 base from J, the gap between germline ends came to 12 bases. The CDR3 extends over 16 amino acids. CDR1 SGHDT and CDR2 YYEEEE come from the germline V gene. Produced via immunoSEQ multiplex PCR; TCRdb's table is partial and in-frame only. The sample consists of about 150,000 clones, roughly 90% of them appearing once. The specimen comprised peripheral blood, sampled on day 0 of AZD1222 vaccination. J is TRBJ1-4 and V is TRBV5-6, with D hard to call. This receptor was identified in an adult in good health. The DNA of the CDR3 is TGTGCCAGCAGCTTCTGGCAGCGGCTAACTAATGAAAAACTGTTTTTT. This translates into CASSFWQRLTNEKLFF.